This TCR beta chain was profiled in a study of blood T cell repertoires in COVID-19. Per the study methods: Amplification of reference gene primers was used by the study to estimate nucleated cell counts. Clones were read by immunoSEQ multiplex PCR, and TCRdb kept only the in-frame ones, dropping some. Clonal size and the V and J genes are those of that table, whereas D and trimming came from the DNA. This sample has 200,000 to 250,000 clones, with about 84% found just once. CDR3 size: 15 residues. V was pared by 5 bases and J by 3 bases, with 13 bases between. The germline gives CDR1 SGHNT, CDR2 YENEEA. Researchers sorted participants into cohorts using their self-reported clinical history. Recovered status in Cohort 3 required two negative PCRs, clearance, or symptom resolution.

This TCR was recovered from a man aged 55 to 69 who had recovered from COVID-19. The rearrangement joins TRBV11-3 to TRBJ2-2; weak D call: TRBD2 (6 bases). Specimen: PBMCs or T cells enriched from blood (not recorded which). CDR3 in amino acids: CASSGRERDTGELFF. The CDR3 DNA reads TGTGCCAGCAGCGGCAGGGAGCGGGACACCGGGGAGCTGTTTTTT.